This T cell receptor beta chain is drawn from a study of blood T cell repertoires in COVID-19. Overall study: COVID-19 samples from acute and convalescent phases originated in the United States, Italy and Spain.

Generated by immunoSEQ multiplex PCR, the TCRdb table keeps only in-frame clones and is missing some. The repertoire holds hundreds of thousands of clones, with 86% as singletons. This CDR3 is built from 15 residues. V lost 5 bases to trimming and J lost 5 bases, with 18 bases between them. In germline, CDR1 is KGHSH, CDR2 LQKENI. Two negative PCRs, clearance, or symptom resolution had been documented for recovered Cohort 3 donors. The TCR was taken from a man between 40 and 49 years old who had recovered from COVID-19. Specimen: PBMCs or T cells enriched from blood (not recorded which). The V gene is TRBV18, the J gene TRBJ1-1; unclear D gene. The CDR3 DNA is TGTGCCAGCTCAACAAGTTCGGGTGGTTTGACTGAAGCTTTCTTT. Residues: CASSTSSGGLTEAFF.